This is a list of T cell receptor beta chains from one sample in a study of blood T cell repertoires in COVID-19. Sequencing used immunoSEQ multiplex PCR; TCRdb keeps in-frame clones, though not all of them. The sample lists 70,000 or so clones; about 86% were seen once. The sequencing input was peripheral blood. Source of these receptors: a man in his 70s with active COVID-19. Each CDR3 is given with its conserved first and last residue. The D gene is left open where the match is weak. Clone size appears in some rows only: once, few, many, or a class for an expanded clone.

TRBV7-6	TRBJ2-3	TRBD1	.	CASSTPNDRGWDTQYF
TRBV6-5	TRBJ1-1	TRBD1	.	CASSYPGQGAEAFF
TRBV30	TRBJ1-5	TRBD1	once	CAWSGDRGFNQPQHF
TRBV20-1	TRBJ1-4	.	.	CSASPTGPRGEKLFF
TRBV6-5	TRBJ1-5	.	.	CASSPRGAGNQPQHF
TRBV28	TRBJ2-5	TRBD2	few	CASSPRRLAEETQYF
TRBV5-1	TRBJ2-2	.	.	CASSLDGTPPEGGELFF
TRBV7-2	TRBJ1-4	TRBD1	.	CASSKTGPNEKLFF
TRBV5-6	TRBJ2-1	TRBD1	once	CASSPILQGAKTYNEQFF
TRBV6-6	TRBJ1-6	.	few	CASSSPELAPNSPLHF
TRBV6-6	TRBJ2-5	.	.	CASSYSLPNQYF
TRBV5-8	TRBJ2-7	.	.	CASSFHQMQYF
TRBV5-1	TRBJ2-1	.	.	CASSFPRGSYNEQFF
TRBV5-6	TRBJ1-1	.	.	CASSWGVMNTEAFF
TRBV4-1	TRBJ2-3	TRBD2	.	CASSQGPWTSGRGADTQYF
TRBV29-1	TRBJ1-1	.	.	CSARGGKNTEAFF
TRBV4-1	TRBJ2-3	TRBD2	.	CASSQDWTSGRIAQYF
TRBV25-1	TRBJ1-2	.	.	CASQTVGYGYTF
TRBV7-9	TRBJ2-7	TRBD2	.	CASSGGTSGYEQYF
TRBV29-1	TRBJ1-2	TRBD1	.	CSVDGTANYGYTF
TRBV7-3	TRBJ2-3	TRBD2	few	CASSLGLAGAVDTQYF
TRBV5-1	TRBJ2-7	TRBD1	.	CASSPGQGVAYF
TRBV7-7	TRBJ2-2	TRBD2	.	CASGGSPGELFF
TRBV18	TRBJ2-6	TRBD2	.	CASSPLAGVLPGANVLTF
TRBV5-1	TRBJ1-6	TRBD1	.	CASCQGAGASPLHF
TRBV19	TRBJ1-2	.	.	CASSIPPGVGDGYTF
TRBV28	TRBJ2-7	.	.	CASSSPSLATPRGQYF
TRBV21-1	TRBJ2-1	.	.	CASSKVPRTSGSPGAPYNEQFF
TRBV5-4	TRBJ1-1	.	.	CASSRAGLNTEAFF
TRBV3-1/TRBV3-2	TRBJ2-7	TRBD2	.	CASSQGPGGGAEQYF
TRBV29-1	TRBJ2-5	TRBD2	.	CSVGASGQETQYF
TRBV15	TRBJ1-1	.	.	CATSSPGTSVAEAFF
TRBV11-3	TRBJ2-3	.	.	CASSSSQAAQYF
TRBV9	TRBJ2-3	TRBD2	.	CASSPGGGPDTQYF
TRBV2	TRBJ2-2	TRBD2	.	CASSDWASGRAGTGELFF
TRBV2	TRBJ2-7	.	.	CASRGGGVYEQYF
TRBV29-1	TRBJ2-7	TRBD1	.	CSVELGQGIGEQYF
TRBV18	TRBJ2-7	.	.	CASSPQGVGSYEQYF